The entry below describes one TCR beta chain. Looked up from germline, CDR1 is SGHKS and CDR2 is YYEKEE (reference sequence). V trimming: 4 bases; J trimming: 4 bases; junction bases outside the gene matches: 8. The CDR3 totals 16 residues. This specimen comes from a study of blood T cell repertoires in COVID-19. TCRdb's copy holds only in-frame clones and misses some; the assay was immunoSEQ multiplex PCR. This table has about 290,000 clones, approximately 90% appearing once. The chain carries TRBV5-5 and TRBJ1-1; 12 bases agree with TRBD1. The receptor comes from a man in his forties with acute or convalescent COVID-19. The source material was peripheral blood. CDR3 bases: TGTGCCAGCAGCGTCCGGGACAGGGGGCGCAGCACTGAAGCTTTCTTT. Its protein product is CASSVRDRGRSTEAFF.